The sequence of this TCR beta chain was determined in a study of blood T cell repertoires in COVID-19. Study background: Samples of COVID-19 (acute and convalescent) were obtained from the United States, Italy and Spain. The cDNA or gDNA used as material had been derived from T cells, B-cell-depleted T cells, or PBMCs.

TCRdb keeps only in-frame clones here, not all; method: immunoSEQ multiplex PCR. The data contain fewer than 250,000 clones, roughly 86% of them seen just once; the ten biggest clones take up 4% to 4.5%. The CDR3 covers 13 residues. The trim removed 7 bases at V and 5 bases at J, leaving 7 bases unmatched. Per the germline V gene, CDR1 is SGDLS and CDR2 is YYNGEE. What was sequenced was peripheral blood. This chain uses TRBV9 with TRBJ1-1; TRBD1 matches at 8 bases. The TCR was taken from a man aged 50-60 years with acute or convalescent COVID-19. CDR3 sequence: CASGTGEETEAFF. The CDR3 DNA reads TGTGCCAGCGGGACAGGAGAAGAAACTGAAGCTTTCTTT. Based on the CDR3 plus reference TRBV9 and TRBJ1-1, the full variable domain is DSGVTQTPKHLITATGQRVTLRCSPRSGDLSVYWYQQSLDQGLQFLIQYYNGEERAKGNILERFSAQQFPDLHSELNLSSLELGDSALYFCASGTGEETEAFFGQGTRLTVV.